The 2 T cell receptor beta chains presented below share a single source sample, sequenced in a study of regulatory T cells in long-lasting Graves disease (dated by TCRdb to about 2021). The label giving this sample's time point can be read as: persistent/refractory GD, antithyroid drugs over 5 years with positive TRAb. For both TCR sequencing and RNA sequencing, RNA was extracted from PBMCs using TRIzol. The library was produced with multiplex PCR. Sequencer: Illumina HiSeq 4000. To build TCR beta libraries, CDR3 regions were amplified by Arm-PCR using iRepertoire HTBI primers. The public reads were reprocessed in TCRdb via fastp at Q25 and MiXCR, keeping in-frame beta chains. Rows merge per CDR3 protein into single entries with the most common DNA and genes. The table for this sample lists fewer than 600,000 distinct CDR3 sequences; about 20% of them were counted only once. In total, the top ten clones hold 10% to 15% of the sample.

The source was peripheral blood mononuclear cells (PBMCs), collected when the disease was refractory, from a patient treated with antithyroid drugs. Receptors were obtained from a female donor with Graves disease.

This clonotype was seen repeatedly, ten times or more. J is TRBJ2-7 and V is TRBV6-2 or TRBV6-3; D uncertain. The CDR3 runs to 14 residues. Trimming took off 2 bases at V and 2 bases at J, with 10 bases between the two ends. Germline V gene sequence: CDR1 MNHEY, CDR2 SVGEGT. The CDR3 loop is CASSYEDRTYEQYF. The CDR3, as DNA: TGTGCCAGCAGTTACGAGGACCGAACCTACGAGCAGTACTTC.

This clonotype was detected ten times or more. This chain joins TRBV7-2 and TRBJ2-4; possibly TRBD2 for D (5 bases). Germline CDR1 and CDR2: SGHTA and FQGNSA. The CDR3 is made up of 14 amino acids. The V gene lost 2 bases and the J gene lost 6 bases, with 11 bases spanning the gap. CDR3 bases: TGTGCCAGCAGCTTATACGGGATCGGAAACATTCAGTACTTC. It codes for CASSLYGIGNIQYF.